These T cell receptor beta chains were read from a single sample in a study of identical twins. A single record per CDR3 protein comes from TCRdb applying MiXCR to the 5' RACE reads. The sample holds 1.5 million to 2 million distinct CDR3 sequences, more than 30% seen once. Sequencing input: cord blood. The receptors were gathered from a newborn girl in good health. Each CDR3 is given with its conserved first and last residue.

v_gene	j_gene	CDR3aa
TRBV3-1	TRBJ2-1	CASSQVPVYNEQFF
TRBV10-3	TRBJ1-1	CAIKGMNTEAFF
TRBV12-3/TRBV12-4	TRBJ2-7	CASSFSFNEQYF
TRBV10-3	TRBJ1-2	CAISESDSYGYTF
TRBV28	TRBJ1-1	CASSLLRAVGTEAFF
TRBV4-1	TRBJ2-4	CASSHSPGKNIQYF
TRBV5-1	.	CASSFLVQGEQYF
TRBV27	TRBJ2-7	CASMARYEQYF
TRBV4-2	TRBJ1-6	CASSQVEGTGNNSPLHF
TRBV3-1	TRBJ2-7	CASSPRLGADYEQYF
TRBV29-1	TRBJ2-7	CSVARTGRAYEQYF
TRBV11-2	TRBJ2-1	CASSLEPFSYNEQFF
TRBV20-1	TRBJ2-7	CSAVGEGSSYEQYF
TRBV20-1	TRBJ2-1	CSASTRHTYNEQFF
TRBV4-2	TRBJ2-4	CAGSLRRNIQYF
TRBV20-1	TRBJ1-4	CSARSSLSGRPYEKLFF
TRBV6-2/TRBV6-3	TRBJ1-2	CASSYSKAGLGYTF
TRBV4-2	TRBJ2-3	CASSQGGRITDTQYF
TRBV12-3/TRBV12-4	TRBJ2-1	CASTPTSGQYNEQFF
TRBV7-2	TRBJ2-5	CASSSVMGTQYF